A selection of T cell receptor beta chains follows, all from one sample in a study of response to subunit inactivated influenza vaccine. TCRdb reprocessed the RT-PCR reads with MiXCR, giving one entry per CDR3 protein. The table includes 150,000 to 200,000 distinct CDR3 sequences, 11% detected once. Specimen: non-naive T cells sorted from PBMCs, collected roughly 47 days after vaccination. These receptors all stem from a man between 45 and 60 years old who received an inactivated influenza vaccine. Each CDR3 is given with its conserved first and last residue. Each record gives: D gene, clone size, V gene, J gene, CDR3 DNA, CDR3 protein. D genes are given only for firm matches. Size values are once, few and many counts, or a class for expanded clones, and some rows have none.

d_call: NA
clone_size: many
v_call: TRBV7-9
j_call: TRBJ1-2
cdr3_nt: TGTGCCAGCAGCTTAGCGTGGACCGGGACAATTGACTATGGCTACACCTTC
cdr3_aa: CASSLAWTGTIDYGYTF

d_call: NA
clone_size: many
v_call: TRBV7-2
j_call: TRBJ2-7
cdr3_nt: TGTGCCAGCAGCTTAAGCGGCGATAGGTACGAGCAGTACTTC
cdr3_aa: CASSLSGDRYEQYF

d_call: NA
clone_size: few
v_call: TRBV5-1
j_call: TRBJ2-5
cdr3_nt: TGCGCCAGCAGCTTGACAGCGGACGCCCGTAGGGCCCAGTACTTC
cdr3_aa: CASSLTADARRAQYF

d_call: TRBD2
clone_size: few
v_call: TRBV19
j_call: TRBJ2-7
cdr3_nt: TGTGCCAGTAGTATCCCGGGAGGGCCCTACGAGCAGTACTTC
cdr3_aa: CASSIPGGPYEQYF

d_call: NA
clone_size: NA
v_call: TRBV5-1
j_call: TRBJ1-4
cdr3_nt: TGCGCCAGCAGCCCTACCCCGACAGAATATAATGAAAAACTGTTTTTT
cdr3_aa: CASSPTPTEYNEKLFF

d_call: TRBD1
clone_size: few
v_call: TRBV10-3
j_call: TRBJ1-2
cdr3_nt: TGTGCCATCAGTGGCGGACAACAGGGGTGGGACTATGGCTACACCTTC
cdr3_aa: CAISGGQQGWDYGYTF

d_call: TRBD1
clone_size: few
v_call: TRBV3-1
j_call: TRBJ1-1
cdr3_nt: TGTGCCAGCAGCCAAGGGTCTGACAGGGGGACTGAAGCTTTCTTT
cdr3_aa: CASSQGSDRGTEAFF

d_call: TRBD2
clone_size: NA
v_call: TRBV3-1
j_call: TRBJ2-7
cdr3_nt: TGTGCCAGCAGCCAAGGACTAGCGGGACCGTCCTACGAGCAGTACTTC
cdr3_aa: CASSQGLAGPSYEQYF

d_call: NA
clone_size: many
v_call: TRBV5-1
j_call: TRBJ2-7
cdr3_nt: TGCGCCAGCAGCCCCGGGACACCCTACGAGCAGTACTTC
cdr3_aa: CASSPGTPYEQYF

d_call: NA
clone_size: many
v_call: TRBV12-3/TRBV12-4
j_call: TRBJ1-2
cdr3_nt: TGTGCCAGCAGTGAGACCGCAGCTAACTATGGCTACACCTTC
cdr3_aa: CASSETAANYGYTF

d_call: NA
clone_size: NA
v_call: TRBV20-1
j_call: TRBJ2-7
cdr3_nt: TGCAGTGCTAGGGGGGTCGAAAGGAGGGGTACGGGCGAGCAGTACTTC
cdr3_aa: CSARGVERRGTGEQYF

d_call: NA
clone_size: many
v_call: TRBV7-8
j_call: TRBJ2-1
cdr3_nt: TGTGCCAGCAGCTTAGCAAGGGAGATAGGCAATGAGCAGTTCTTC
cdr3_aa: CASSLAREIGNEQFF

d_call: NA
clone_size: many
v_call: TRBV7-9
j_call: TRBJ2-2
cdr3_nt: TGTGCCAGCAGCGGGGGACTTAATGGACTTACCGGGGAGCTGTTTTTT
cdr3_aa: CASSGGLNGLTGELFF

d_call: NA
clone_size: few
v_call: TRBV6-5
j_call: TRBJ2-1
cdr3_nt: TGTGCCAGCAGTTACTCTTATACCGACGCCCTCTATGAGCAGTTCTTC
cdr3_aa: CASSYSYTDALYEQFF

d_call: NA
clone_size: NA
v_call: TRBV29-1
j_call: TRBJ2-3
cdr3_nt: TGCAGCGTTGTGGGGGGGACAGCGAGCACAGATACGCAGTATTTT
cdr3_aa: CSVVGGTASTDTQYF

d_call: TRBD1
clone_size: NA
v_call: TRBV11-2
j_call: TRBJ2-2
cdr3_nt: TGTGCCAGCAGCTTAAACCGACAGGGGCTGCAGGGCTTTTCCGGGGAGCTGTTTTTT
cdr3_aa: CASSLNRQGLQGFSGELFF

d_call: TRBD1
clone_size: NA
v_call: TRBV5-1
j_call: TRBJ1-3
cdr3_nt: TGCGCCAGCAGCGAACAGGGGTCTTCTGGAAACACCATATATTTT
cdr3_aa: CASSEQGSSGNTIYF

d_call: NA
clone_size: few
v_call: TRBV29-1
j_call: TRBJ2-1
cdr3_nt: TGCAGCGTTGATAGAGAAAGTTCAGGGTTCATGGATGAGCAGTTCTTC
cdr3_aa: CSVDRESSGFMDEQFF

d_call: TRBD2
clone_size: NA
v_call: TRBV7-9
j_call: TRBJ2-1
cdr3_nt: TGTGCCAGCAGCCCCCAAAGCGGGAGTTCCTACAATGAGCAGTTCTTC
cdr3_aa: CASSPQSGSSYNEQFF

d_call: NA
clone_size: few
v_call: TRBV4-1
j_call: TRBJ1-1
cdr3_nt: TGCGCCAGCAGCCAAGATTCGACAGCGGGGCAAGCTTTCTTT
cdr3_aa: CASSQDSTAGQAFF

d_call: TRBD1
clone_size: many
v_call: TRBV10-3
j_call: TRBJ1-1
cdr3_nt: TGTGCCATCAGTGAGTCGACAGGGCGGACTGAAGCTTTCTTT
cdr3_aa: CAISESTGRTEAFF

d_call: NA
clone_size: NA
v_call: TRBV4-3
j_call: TRBJ1-6
cdr3_nt: TGCGCCAGCAGCCAAGGGTCGACAGACAATTCACCCCTCCACTTT
cdr3_aa: CASSQGSTDNSPLHF

d_call: TRBD1
clone_size: NA
v_call: TRBV30
j_call: TRBJ2-7
cdr3_nt: TGTGCCTGGAGTCGACAGGGTTACGAGCAGTACTTC
cdr3_aa: CAWSRQGYEQYF

d_call: NA
clone_size: few
v_call: TRBV12-3/TRBV12-4
j_call: TRBJ2-1
cdr3_nt: TGTGCCAGCAGTCCTAAACTCGGTCTGCCCCGGGACAATGAGCAGTTCTTC
cdr3_aa: CASSPKLGLPRDNEQFF

d_call: NA
clone_size: NA
v_call: TRBV7-2
j_call: TRBJ2-1
cdr3_nt: TGTGCCAGCAGCTTAGTGTTGGCCGGGGAGCAGTTCTTC
cdr3_aa: CASSLVLAGEQFF

d_call: NA
clone_size: many
v_call: TRBV4-1
j_call: TRBJ2-7
cdr3_nt: TGCGCCAGCAGCCAAGATTGGGGATACGAGCAGTACTTC
cdr3_aa: CASSQDWGYEQYF

d_call: TRBD1
clone_size: many
v_call: TRBV12-3/TRBV12-4
j_call: TRBJ2-3
cdr3_nt: TGTGCCAGCAGTTTTTCAGTGCAGGGGGCAACAGATACGCAGTATTTT
cdr3_aa: CASSFSVQGATDTQYF

d_call: TRBD1
clone_size: NA
v_call: TRBV11-2
j_call: TRBJ2-3
cdr3_nt: TGTGCCAGCAGAAAAACAGGGGGTGGGACAGATACGCAGTATTTT
cdr3_aa: CASRKTGGGTDTQYF

d_call: NA
clone_size: NA
v_call: TRBV28
j_call: TRBJ2-1
cdr3_nt: TGTGCCAGCAGGGGCTGGGGACAGCAGTTCTTC
cdr3_aa: CASRGWGQQFF

d_call: NA
clone_size: NA
v_call: TRBV7-9
j_call: TRBJ2-3
cdr3_nt: TGTGCCAGCAGCCCAGTGCAGGCTACGCAGTATTTT
cdr3_aa: CASSPVQATQYF

d_call: NA
clone_size: few
v_call: TRBV6-2/TRBV6-3
j_call: TRBJ2-7
cdr3_nt: TGTGCCAGCAGTGCCGTCCCCCCACCAGAGCAGTACTTC
cdr3_aa: CASSAVPPPEQYF

d_call: TRBD1
clone_size: NA
v_call: TRBV4-1
j_call: TRBJ1-4
cdr3_nt: TGCGCCAGCAGCTTCGACAGGGTGTCCGAAAAACTGTTTTTT
cdr3_aa: CASSFDRVSEKLFF

d_call: TRBD2
clone_size: NA
v_call: TRBV13
j_call: TRBJ2-3
cdr3_nt: TGTGCCAGCAGCCCCCAAGCGGGGACTAGCTTGTATTTT
cdr3_aa: CASSPQAGTSLYF

d_call: TRBD2
clone_size: few
v_call: TRBV20-1
j_call: TRBJ2-2
cdr3_nt: TGCAGTGCTACAATGGGACTAGCGGGGGTCGGCGGGGAGCTGTTTTTT
cdr3_aa: CSATMGLAGVGGELFF

d_call: NA
clone_size: NA
v_call: TRBV4-1
j_call: TRBJ1-5
cdr3_nt: TGCGCCAGCAGACGGGGTGCGGGTCAGCCCCAGCATTTT
cdr3_aa: CASRRGAGQPQHF

d_call: TRBD1
clone_size: many
v_call: TRBV5-1
j_call: TRBJ2-7
cdr3_nt: TGCGCCAGCAGCCTTTGGACAGGACCCTACGAGCAGTACTTC
cdr3_aa: CASSLWTGPYEQYF

d_call: TRBD2
clone_size: many
v_call: TRBV11-2
j_call: TRBJ2-5
cdr3_nt: TGTGCCAGCAGCGTACGACTAGCGGGGGAAGAGACCCAGTACTTC
cdr3_aa: CASSVRLAGEETQYF

d_call: NA
clone_size: many
v_call: TRBV15
j_call: TRBJ2-7
cdr3_nt: TGTGCCACCAGCAGAGATCCTGGTTACGAGCAGTACTTC
cdr3_aa: CATSRDPGYEQYF

d_call: TRBD1
clone_size: NA
v_call: TRBV28
j_call: TRBJ2-7
cdr3_nt: TGTGCCAGCAGATCGCAAGGGACAGGGGGCTACGAGCAGTACTTC
cdr3_aa: CASRSQGTGGYEQYF

d_call: TRBD1
clone_size: NA
v_call: TRBV20-1
j_call: TRBJ2-7
cdr3_nt: TGCAGTGCTACCAATGACAGGGTCACGGTCTACGAGCAGTACTTC
cdr3_aa: CSATNDRVTVYEQYF

d_call: NA
clone_size: many
v_call: TRBV6-5
j_call: TRBJ2-1
cdr3_nt: TGTGCCAGCAGTTACTTGAATGAGAATGAGCAGTTCTTC
cdr3_aa: CASSYLNENEQFF

d_call: TRBD2
clone_size: NA
v_call: TRBV6-1
j_call: TRBJ2-1
cdr3_nt: TGTGCCAGCAGACCGACCGGGACTAGCGGGAGCTATATACAGCAGTTCTTC
cdr3_aa: CASRPTGTSGSYIQQFF

d_call: NA
clone_size: few
v_call: TRBV28
j_call: TRBJ2-7
cdr3_nt: TGTGCCAGCAGTTCTGCGTGGTCTCATAACTACGAGCAGTACTTC
cdr3_aa: CASSSAWSHNYEQYF

d_call: NA
clone_size: few
v_call: TRBV5-6
j_call: TRBJ2-7
cdr3_nt: TGTGCCAGCAGCTTGCAGTATTACGAGCAGTACTTC
cdr3_aa: CASSLQYYEQYF

d_call: NA
clone_size: few
v_call: TRBV5-1
j_call: TRBJ2-5
cdr3_nt: TGCGCCAGCAGCCCAGGTGGTAGGAAAGAGACCCAGTACTTC
cdr3_aa: CASSPGGRKETQYF

d_call: TRBD2
clone_size: few
v_call: TRBV24-1
j_call: TRBJ2-7
cdr3_nt: TGTGCCACCAGTGATTCCCTTGCAAGCGGGGACGAGCAGTACTTC
cdr3_aa: CATSDSLASGDEQYF

d_call: NA
clone_size: few
v_call: TRBV18
j_call: TRBJ1-3
cdr3_nt: TGTGCCAGCTCCCCAACTCATTTATCTCAAGGGTACAGCTCTGGAAACACCATATATTTT
cdr3_aa: CASSPTHLSQGYSSGNTIYF

d_call: NA
clone_size: many
v_call: TRBV7-6
j_call: TRBJ2-5
cdr3_nt: TGTGCCAGCAGCTTAAATCGGGAGACCCAGTACTTC
cdr3_aa: CASSLNRETQYF

d_call: TRBD1
clone_size: few
v_call: TRBV27
j_call: TRBJ2-3
cdr3_nt: TGTGCCAGCACCCCCGGGACAGCGAGCACAGATACGCAGTATTTT
cdr3_aa: CASTPGTASTDTQYF

d_call: TRBD1
clone_size: many
v_call: TRBV12-3/TRBV12-4
j_call: TRBJ2-7
cdr3_nt: TGTGCCAGCAGTACCCGCAGGACAGGTAACTCCTACGAGCAGTACTTC
cdr3_aa: CASSTRRTGNSYEQYF

d_call: NA
clone_size: many
v_call: TRBV27
j_call: TRBJ1-6
cdr3_nt: TGTGCCAGCAGTTCCACCGGGACTATCAATTCACCCCTCCACTTT
cdr3_aa: CASSSTGTINSPLHF

d_call: NA
clone_size: NA
v_call: TRBV10-2
j_call: TRBJ1-1
cdr3_nt: TGCGCCAGCAGTGAGTTTCGGGGGAACACTGAAGCTTTCTTT
cdr3_aa: CASSEFRGNTEAFF

d_call: NA
clone_size: few
v_call: TRBV6-1
j_call: TRBJ1-5
cdr3_nt: TGTGCCAGCAGTGCGGGGCACAATCAGCCCCAGCATTTT
cdr3_aa: CASSAGHNQPQHF